The present TCR beta chain was sequenced within a study of T cell changes during pregnancy in multiple sclerosis. Some clones are missing from TCRdb's copy, which holds only in-frame ones; the method was immunoSEQ multiplex PCR. Here the sample spans about 70,000 clones, about 94% being singletons. Germline loops: CDR1 LGHNA, CDR2 YNFKEQ. CDR3 length: 14 amino acids. V dropped 4 bases and J dropped 10 bases, with 19 bases sitting between them. The chain has TRBV4-2 and TRBJ1-2; D might be TRBD1 (5 bases). Sequencing used peripheral blood, obtained in the third trimester of pregnancy. The origin of this receptor is a female donor with multiple sclerosis, enrolled in a pregnancy study. Here the CDR3 reads CASSPSGDSSLYTF. CDR3 bases: TGTGCCAGCAGCCCCAGCGGGGACTCAAGTCTCTACACCTTC.